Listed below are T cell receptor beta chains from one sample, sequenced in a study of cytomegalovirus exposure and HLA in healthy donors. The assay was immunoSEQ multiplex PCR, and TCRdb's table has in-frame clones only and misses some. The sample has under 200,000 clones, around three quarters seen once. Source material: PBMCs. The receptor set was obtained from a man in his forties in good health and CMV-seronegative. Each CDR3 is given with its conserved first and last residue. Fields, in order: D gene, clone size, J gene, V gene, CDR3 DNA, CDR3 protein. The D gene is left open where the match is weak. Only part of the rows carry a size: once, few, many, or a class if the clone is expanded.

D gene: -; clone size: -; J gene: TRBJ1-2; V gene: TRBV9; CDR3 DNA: TGTGCCAGCAGCGTAGGGTTCTTAGTACGATCCCCTCCTTATGGCTACACCTTC; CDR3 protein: CASSVGFLVRSPPYGYTF
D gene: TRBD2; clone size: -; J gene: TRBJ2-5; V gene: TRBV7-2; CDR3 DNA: TGTGCCAGCAGCTTAGCGGGACTAGCGGGAGAGACCCAGTACTTC; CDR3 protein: CASSLAGLAGETQYF
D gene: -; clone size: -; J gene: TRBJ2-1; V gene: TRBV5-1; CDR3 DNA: TGCGCCAGCAGCTCCCGGGGCTACAATGAGCAGTTCTTC; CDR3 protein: CASSSRGYNEQFF
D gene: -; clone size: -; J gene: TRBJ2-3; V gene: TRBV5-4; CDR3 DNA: TGTGCCAGCAGCTCTGGGGGCGGACTTGAGCGTAGGGGGACGCAGTATTTT; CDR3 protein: CASSSGGGLERRGTQYF
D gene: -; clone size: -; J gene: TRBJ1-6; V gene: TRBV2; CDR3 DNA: TGTGCCAGCAGTGAACAGGCAGGGGTGTATAATTCACCCCTCCACTTT; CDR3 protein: CASSEQAGVYNSPLHF
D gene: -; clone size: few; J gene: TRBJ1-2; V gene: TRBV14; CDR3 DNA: TGTGCCAGCAGCCAAGAGCCGGGGAGCTATGGCTACACCTTC; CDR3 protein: CASSQEPGSYGYTF
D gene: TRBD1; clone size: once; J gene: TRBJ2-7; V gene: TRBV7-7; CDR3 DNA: TGTGCCAGCAGCCCGGACAGGTCGCGAGAGCAGTACTTC; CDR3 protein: CASSPDRSREQYF
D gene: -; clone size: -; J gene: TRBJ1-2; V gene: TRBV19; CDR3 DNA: TGTGCCAGTAGTATACAGGGACTGGTGGGCTACACCTTC; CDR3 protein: CASSIQGLVGYTF
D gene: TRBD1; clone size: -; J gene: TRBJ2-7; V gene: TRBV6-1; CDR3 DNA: TGTGCCAGCATCTTAACAGGGGGCTCCTACGAGCAGTACTTC; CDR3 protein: CASILTGGSYEQYF
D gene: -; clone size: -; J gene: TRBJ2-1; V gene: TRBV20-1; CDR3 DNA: TGCAGTGCATCAAGCGGGCATGAGCAGTTCTTC; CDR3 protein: CSASSGHEQFF
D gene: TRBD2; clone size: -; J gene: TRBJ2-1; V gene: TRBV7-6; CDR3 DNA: TGTGCCAGCAGCTCCAGCGGGGGGGCGTGGAATGAGCAGTTCTTC; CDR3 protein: CASSSSGGAWNEQFF
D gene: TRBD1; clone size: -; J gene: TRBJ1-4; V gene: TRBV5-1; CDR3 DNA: TGCGCCAGCAGGCGCACAGGGGCTCCAACTAATGAAAAACTGTTTTTT; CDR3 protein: CASRRTGAPTNEKLFF
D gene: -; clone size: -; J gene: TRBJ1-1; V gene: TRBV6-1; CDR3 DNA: TGTGCCAGCAGTGCACAGGAATTGGACACTGAAGCTTTCTTT; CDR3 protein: CASSAQELDTEAFF
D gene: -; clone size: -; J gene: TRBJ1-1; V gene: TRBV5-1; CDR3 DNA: TGCGCCAGCACTACTGACACTGAAGCTTTCTTT; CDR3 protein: CASTTDTEAFF
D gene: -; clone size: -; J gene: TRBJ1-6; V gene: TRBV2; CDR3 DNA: TGTGCCAGCAGTGCGACAGGTCCCTATAATTCACCCCTCCACTTT; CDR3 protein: CASSATGPYNSPLHF
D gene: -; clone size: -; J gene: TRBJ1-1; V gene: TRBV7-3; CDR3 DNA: TGTGCCAGCAGCCCTGGGGGGAAGAACACTGAAGCTTTCTTT; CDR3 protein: CASSPGGKNTEAFF
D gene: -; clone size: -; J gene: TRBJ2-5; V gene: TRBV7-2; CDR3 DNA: TGTGCCAGCAGCTTATCTCGGGACTGGACAGAGACCCAGTACTTC; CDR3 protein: CASSLSRDWTETQYF
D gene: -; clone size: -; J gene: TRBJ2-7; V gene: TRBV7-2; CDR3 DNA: TGTGCCAGCACCGTCCCCAGCACAAACTACGAGCAGTACTTC; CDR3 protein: CASTVPSTNYEQYF
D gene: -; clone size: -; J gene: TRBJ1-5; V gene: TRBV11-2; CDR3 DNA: TGTGCCAGCAGCCTCCGGGGTTATAGCAATCAGCCCCAGCATTTT; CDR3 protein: CASSLRGYSNQPQHF
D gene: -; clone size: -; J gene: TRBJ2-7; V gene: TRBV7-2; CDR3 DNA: TGTGCCAGCAGCCCTCGCGGCGGCTCCTACGAGCAGTACTTC; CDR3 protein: CASSPRGGSYEQYF
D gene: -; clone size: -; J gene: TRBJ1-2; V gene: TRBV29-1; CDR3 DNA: TGCAGCGTCTCGGGGGGATCTCGTGGCTACACCTTC; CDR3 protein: CSVSGGSRGYTF
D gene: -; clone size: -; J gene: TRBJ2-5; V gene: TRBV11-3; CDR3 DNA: TGTGCCAGCAGCTTAGCGTCAGGGCCAACAGAAGAGACCCAGTACTTC; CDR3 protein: CASSLASGPTEETQYF
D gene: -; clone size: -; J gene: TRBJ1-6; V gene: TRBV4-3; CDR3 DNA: TGCGCCAGCAGCCAGAACTCCCGGTCGGGTCTATCACCCCTCCACTTT; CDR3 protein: CASSQNSRSGLSPLHF
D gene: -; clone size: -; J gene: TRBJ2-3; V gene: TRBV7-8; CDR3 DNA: TGTGCCACAATCCGGGCTAGCGCCCTCCCAGATACGCAGTATTTT; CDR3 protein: CATIRASALPDTQYF
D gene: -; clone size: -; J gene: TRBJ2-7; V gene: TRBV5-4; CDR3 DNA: TGTGCCAGCAGCACCCCAGGGTCCTCCTACGAGCAGTACTTC; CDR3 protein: CASSTPGSSYEQYF
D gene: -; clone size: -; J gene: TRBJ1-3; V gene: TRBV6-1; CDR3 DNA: TGTGCCAGCAGTGAACCGGGGGAAGGAGGAAACACCATATATTTT; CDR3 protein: CASSEPGEGGNTIYF
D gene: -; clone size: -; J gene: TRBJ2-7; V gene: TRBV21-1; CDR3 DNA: TGTGCCAGCAGCATTCGGGGGGTCCACGAGCAGTACTTC; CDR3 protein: CASSIRGVHEQYF
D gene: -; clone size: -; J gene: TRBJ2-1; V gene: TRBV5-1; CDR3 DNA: TGCGCCAGCAGCTTGGGTCCGGAGTTTAGCAATGAGCAGTTCTTC; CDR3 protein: CASSLGPEFSNEQFF
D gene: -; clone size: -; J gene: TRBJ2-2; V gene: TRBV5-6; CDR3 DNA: TGTGCCAGCAGCTTGGTCCGGGGGGAGCTGTTTTTT; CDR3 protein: CASSLVRGELFF
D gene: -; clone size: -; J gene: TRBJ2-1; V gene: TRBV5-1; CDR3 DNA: TGCGCCAGCAGCCCCGGAGGGTTAGGGCAGGTCAATGAGCAGTTCTTC; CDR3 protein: CASSPGGLGQVNEQFF
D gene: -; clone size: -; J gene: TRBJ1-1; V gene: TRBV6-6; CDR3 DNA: TGTGCCAGCATCTACCCTGGAATGGGACAACTAGAAGCTTTCTTT; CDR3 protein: CASIYPGMGQLEAFF
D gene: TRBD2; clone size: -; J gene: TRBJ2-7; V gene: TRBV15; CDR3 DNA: TGTGCCACCAGCAGAGAACTGACTAGCGTCCAATACGAGCAGTACTTC; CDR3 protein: CATSRELTSVQYEQYF
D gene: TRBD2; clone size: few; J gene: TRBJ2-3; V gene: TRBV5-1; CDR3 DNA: TGCGCCAGCAGCTTCCTAGCGGGGTGGACAGATACGCAGTATTTT; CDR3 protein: CASSFLAGWTDTQYF
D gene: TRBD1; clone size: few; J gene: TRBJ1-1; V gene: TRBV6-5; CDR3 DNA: TGTGCCAGCTGGGGACAGGGGGCGAGAGCTGAAGCTTTCTTT; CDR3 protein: CASWGQGARAEAFF
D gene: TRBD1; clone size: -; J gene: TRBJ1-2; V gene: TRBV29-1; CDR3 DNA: TGCAGCGTTGTTACTGAAGGACAGGTGGGAAGCGATGGCTACACCTTC; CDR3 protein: CSVVTEGQVGSDGYTF
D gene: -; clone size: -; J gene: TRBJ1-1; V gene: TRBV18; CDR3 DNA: TGTGCCAGCCTAGGGGGGGCCGGCACTGAAGCTTTCTTT; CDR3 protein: CASLGGAGTEAFF
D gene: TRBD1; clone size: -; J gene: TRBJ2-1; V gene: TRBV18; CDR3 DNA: TGTGCCAGCTCACCATACGGACAGGGACACGGAAATGAGCAGTTCTTC; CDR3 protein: CASSPYGQGHGNEQFF
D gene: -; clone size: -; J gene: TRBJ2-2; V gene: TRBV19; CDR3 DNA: TGTGCCAGTAGTCCCCGACTAGAAGCCGGGGAGCTGTTTTTT; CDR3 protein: CASSPRLEAGELFF
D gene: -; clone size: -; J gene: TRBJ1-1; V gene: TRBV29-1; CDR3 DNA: TGCAGCGTTGATCAAATGCGCGGACAGTTTATGAACACTGAAGCTTTCTTT; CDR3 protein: CSVDQMRGQFMNTEAFF
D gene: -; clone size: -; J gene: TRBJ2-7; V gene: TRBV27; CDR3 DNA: TGTGCCAGCAGCTCGGGGGTCTACGAGCAGTACTTC; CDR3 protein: CASSSGVYEQYF
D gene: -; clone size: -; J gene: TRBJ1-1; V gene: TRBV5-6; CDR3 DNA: TGTGCCAGCAGCTTTAGCGGGACAAGTGGTTTCTTT; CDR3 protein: CASSFSGTSGFF
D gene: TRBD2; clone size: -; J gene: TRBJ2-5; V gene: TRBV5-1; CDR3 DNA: TGCGCCAGCAGCCCCCCGGGACTAGCGGGGGGTGAGACCCAGTACTTC; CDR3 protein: CASSPPGLAGGETQYF
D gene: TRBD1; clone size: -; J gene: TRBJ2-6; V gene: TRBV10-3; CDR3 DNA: TGTGCCATCAGGGGCACCTCCCGGGACAGTCCCTCTGGGGCCAACGTCCTGACTTTC; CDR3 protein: CAIRGTSRDSPSGANVLTF
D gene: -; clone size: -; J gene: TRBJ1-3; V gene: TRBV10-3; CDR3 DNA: TGTGCCATCAGTGACCTAGGTGCGGGAAACACCATATATTTT; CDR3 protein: CAISDLGAGNTIYF
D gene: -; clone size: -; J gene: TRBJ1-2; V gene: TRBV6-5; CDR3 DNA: TGTGCCAGCAGTTACTCACCGTTGGCCTATGGCTACACCTTC; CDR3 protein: CASSYSPLAYGYTF
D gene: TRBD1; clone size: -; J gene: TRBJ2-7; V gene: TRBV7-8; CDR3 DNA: TGTGCCAGCAGCCTAGACAGGGGAGTTTCCGAGCAGTACTTC; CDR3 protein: CASSLDRGVSEQYF
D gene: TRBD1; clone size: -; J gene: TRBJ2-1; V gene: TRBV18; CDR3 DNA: TGTGCCAGCTCACCAGTGACAGGGGGTAAGGATGAGCAGTTCTTC; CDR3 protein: CASSPVTGGKDEQFF
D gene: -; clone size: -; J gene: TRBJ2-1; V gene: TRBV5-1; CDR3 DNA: TGCGCCAGCAGCTTGGAAGGGCCAGGGGACGTACTGGAGCAGTTCTTC; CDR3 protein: CASSLEGPGDVLEQFF
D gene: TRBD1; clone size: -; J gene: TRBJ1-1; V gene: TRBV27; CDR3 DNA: TGTGCCAGCAGTTTATATTTTGGACAGGGGGCTGGGGCTTTCTTT; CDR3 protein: CASSLYFGQGAGAFF
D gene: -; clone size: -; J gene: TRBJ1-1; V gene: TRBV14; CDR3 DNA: TGTGCCAGCAGCCGGGCTTGGTACACTGAAGCTTTCTTT; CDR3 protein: CASSRAWYTEAFF
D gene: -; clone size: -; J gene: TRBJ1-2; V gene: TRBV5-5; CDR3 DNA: TGTGCCAGCAGCGACCTACGGGGTTTAAATGGCTACACCTTC; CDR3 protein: CASSDLRGLNGYTF
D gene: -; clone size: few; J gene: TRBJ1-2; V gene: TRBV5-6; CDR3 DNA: TGTGCCAGCAGCTTGGATCAAGGGAGCTATGGCTACACCTTC; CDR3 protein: CASSLDQGSYGYTF
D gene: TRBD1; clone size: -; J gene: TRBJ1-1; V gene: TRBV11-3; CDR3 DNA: TGTGCCAGCAGCTCCTGGGACAGGGAAGCTTTCTTT; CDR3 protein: CASSSWDREAFF
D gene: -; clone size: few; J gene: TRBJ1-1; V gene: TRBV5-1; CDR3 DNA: TGCGCCAGCAGCTTGGTTCGGGGTGGAGGCACTGAAGCTTTCTTT; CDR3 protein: CASSLVRGGGTEAFF
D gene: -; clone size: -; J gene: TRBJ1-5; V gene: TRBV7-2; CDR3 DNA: TGTGCCAGCAGCTTGGACAGTTATCAGCCCCAGCATTTT; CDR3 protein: CASSLDSYQPQHF